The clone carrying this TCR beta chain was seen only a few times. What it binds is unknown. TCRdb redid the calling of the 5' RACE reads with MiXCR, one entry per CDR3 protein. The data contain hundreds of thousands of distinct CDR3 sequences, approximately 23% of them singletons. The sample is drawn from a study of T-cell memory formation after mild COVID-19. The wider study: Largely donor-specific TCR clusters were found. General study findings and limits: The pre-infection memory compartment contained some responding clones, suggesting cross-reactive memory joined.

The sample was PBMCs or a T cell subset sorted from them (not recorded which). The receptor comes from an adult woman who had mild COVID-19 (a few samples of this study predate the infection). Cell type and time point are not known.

In nucleotides, the CDR3 is TGTGCCAGCAGTTTAGGTTTCCGAGGATTCACAGATACGCAGTATTTT. This gives the protein CASSLGFRGFTDTQYF. This chain links TRBV12-3 or TRBV12-4 with TRBJ2-3; D gene unclear. This CDR3 comprises 16 residues. V lost 1 base and J 2 bases, leaving 13 bases between the germline ends.